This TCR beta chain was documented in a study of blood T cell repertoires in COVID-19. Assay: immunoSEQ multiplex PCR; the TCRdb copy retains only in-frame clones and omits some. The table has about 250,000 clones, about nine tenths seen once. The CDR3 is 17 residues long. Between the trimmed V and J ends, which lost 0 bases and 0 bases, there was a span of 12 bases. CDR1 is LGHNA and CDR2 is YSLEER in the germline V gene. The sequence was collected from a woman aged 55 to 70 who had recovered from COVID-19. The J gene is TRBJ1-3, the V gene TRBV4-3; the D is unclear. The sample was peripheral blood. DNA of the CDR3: TGCGCCAGCAGCCAAGATCTGGGCCGGTCCTCTGGAAACACCATATATTTT. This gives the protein CASSQDLGRSSGNTIYF.